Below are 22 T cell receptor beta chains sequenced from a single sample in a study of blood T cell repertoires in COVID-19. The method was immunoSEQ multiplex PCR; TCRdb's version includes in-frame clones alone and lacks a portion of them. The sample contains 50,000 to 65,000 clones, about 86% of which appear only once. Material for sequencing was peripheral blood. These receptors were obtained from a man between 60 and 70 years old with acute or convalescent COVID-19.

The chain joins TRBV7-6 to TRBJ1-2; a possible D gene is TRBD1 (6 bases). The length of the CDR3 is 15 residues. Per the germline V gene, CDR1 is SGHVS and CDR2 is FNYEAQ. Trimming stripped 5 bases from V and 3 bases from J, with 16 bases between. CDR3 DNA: TGTGCCAGCAGCCCCGGGGGGGCCGACCACTATGGCTACACCTTC. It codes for CASSPGGADHYGYTF.

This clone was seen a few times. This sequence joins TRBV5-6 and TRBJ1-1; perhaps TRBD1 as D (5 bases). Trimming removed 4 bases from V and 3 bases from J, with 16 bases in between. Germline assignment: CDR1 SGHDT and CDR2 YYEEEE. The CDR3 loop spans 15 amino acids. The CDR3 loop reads CASSPGGRWDTEAFF. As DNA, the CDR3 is TGTGCCAGCAGCCCGGGGGGTAGATGGGACACTGAAGCTTTCTTT.

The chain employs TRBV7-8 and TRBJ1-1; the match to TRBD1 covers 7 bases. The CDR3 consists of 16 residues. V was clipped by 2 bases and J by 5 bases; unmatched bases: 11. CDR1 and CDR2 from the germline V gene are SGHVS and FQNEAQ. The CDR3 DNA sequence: TGTGCCAGCAGCTTAAGCAAACCGGGACAGTCAACTGAAGCTTTCTTT. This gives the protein CASSLSKPGQSTEAFF. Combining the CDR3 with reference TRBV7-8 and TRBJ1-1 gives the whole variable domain GAGVSQSPRYKVAKRGQDVALRCDPISGHVSLFWYQQALGQGPEFLTYFQNEAQLDKSGLPSDRFFAERPEGSVSTLKIQRTQQEDSAVYLCASSLSKPGQSTEAFFGQGTRLTVV.

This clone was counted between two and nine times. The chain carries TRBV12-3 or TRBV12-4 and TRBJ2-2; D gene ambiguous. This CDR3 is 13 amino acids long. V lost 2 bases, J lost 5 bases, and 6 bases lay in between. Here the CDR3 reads CASSLLRTGELFF. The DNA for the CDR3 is TGTGCCAGCAGTTTATTACGGACCGGGGAGCTGTTTTTT.

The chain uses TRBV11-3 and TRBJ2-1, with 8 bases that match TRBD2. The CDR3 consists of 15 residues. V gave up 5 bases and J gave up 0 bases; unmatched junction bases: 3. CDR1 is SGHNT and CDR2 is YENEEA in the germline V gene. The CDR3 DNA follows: TGTGCCAGCAGCAGAAGCGGGAGCTCCTACAATGAGCAGTTCTTC. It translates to CASSRSGSSYNEQFF. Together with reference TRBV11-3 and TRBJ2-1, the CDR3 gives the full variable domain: EAGVVQSPRYKIIEKKQPVAFWCNPISGHNTLYWYLQNLGQGPELLIRYENEEAVDDSQLPKDRFSAERLKGVDSTLKIQPAELGDSAVYLCASSRSGSSYNEQFFGPGTRLTVL.

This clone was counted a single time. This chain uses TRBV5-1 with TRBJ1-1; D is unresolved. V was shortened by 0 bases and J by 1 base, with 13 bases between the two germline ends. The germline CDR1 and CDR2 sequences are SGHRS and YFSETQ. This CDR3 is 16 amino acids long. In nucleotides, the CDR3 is TGCGCCAGCAGCTTGGCCGGACTTGTGGGGAACACTGAAGCTTTCTTT. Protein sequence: CASSLAGLVGNTEAFF.

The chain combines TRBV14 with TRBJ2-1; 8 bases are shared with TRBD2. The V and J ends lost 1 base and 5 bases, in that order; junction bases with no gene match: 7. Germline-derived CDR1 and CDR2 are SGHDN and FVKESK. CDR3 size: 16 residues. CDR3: CASSQGVRGGHNEQFF. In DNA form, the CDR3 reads TGTGCCAGCAGCCAAGGGGTCCGCGGGGGGCACAATGAGCAGTTCTTC.

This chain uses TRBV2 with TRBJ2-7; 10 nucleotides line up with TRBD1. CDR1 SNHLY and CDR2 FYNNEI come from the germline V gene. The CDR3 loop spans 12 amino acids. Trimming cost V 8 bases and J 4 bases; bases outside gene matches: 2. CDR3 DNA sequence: TGTGCCAGCGGACAGGGGGGATACGAGCAGTACTTC. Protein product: CASGQGGYEQYF.

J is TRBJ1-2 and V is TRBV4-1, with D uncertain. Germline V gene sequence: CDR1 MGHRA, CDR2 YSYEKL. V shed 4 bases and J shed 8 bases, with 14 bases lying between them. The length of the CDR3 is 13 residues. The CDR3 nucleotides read TGCGCCAGCAGCCGGGTCAGGTCAGAAGGCTACACCTTC. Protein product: CASSRVRSEGYTF.

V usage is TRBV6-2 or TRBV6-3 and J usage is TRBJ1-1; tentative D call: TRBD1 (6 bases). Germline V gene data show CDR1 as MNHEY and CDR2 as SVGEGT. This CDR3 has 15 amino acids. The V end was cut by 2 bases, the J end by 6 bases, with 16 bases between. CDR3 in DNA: TGTGCCAGCAGTTACCCCGGGACAATCGGTTCTGAAGCTTTCTTT. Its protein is CASSYPGTIGSEAFF.

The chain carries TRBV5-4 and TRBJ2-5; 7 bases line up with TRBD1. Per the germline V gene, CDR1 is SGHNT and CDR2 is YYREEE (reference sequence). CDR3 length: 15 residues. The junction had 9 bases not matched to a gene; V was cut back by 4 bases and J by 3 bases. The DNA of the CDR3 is TGTGCCAGCAGCCCCAGTGGGACAGCGAAAGAGACCCAGTACTTC. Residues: CASSPSGTAKETQYF. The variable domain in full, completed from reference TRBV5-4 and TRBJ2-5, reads ETGVTQSPTHLIKTRGQQVTLRCSSQSGHNTVSWYQQALGQGPQFIFQYYREEENGRGNFPPRFSGLQFPNYSSELNVNALELDDSALYLCASSPSGTAKETQYFGPGTRLLVL.

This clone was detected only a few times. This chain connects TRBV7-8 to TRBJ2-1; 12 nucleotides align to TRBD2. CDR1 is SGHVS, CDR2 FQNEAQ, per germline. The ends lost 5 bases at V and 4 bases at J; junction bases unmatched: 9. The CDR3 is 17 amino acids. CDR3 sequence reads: CASSPGLAGLQYNEQFF. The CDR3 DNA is TGTGCCAGCAGCCCCGGACTAGCGGGGCTCCAATACAATGAGCAGTTCTTC.

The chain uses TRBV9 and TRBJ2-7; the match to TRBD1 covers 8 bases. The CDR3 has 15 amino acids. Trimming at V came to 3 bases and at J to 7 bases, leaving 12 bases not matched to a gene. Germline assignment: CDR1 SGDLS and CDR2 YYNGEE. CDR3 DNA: TGTGCCAGCAGCGCGGGACAGGCGGCCGGATGGGAGCAGTACTTC. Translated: CASSAGQAAGWEQYF.

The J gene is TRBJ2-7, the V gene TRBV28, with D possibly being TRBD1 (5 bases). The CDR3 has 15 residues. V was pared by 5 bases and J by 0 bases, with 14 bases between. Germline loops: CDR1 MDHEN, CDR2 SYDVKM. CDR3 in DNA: TGTGCCAGCAGTCGTAGACAGTTGGCCTCCTACGAGCAGTACTTC. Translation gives CASSRRQLASYEQYF.

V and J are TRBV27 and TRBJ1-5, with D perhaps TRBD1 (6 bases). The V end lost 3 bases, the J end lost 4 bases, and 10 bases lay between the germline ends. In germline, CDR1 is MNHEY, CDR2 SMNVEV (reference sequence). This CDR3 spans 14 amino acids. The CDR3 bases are TGTGCCAGCAGTTTTCAACAGGGAAATCAGCCCCAGCATTTT. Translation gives CASSFQQGNQPQHF.

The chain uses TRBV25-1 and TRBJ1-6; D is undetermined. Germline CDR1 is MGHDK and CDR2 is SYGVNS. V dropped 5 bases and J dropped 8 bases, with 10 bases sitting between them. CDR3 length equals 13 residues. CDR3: CASSREAHSPLHF. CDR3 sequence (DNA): TGTGCCAGCAGTAGGGAGGCCCATTCACCCCTCCACTTT.

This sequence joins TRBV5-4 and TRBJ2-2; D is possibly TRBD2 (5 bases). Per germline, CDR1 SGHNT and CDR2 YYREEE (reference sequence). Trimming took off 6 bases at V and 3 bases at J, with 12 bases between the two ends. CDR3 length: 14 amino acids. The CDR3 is CASTPRVDTGELFF. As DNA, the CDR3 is TGTGCCAGCACCCCGAGGGTGGACACCGGGGAGCTGTTTTTT.

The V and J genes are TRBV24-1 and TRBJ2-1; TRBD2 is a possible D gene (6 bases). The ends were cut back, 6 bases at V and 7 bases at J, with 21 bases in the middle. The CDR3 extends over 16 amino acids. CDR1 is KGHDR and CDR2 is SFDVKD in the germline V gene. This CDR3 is CATSLPGTLPENEQFF. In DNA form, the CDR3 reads TGTGCCACCAGTCTGCCCGGGACTCTCCCCGAGAATGAGCAGTTCTTC.

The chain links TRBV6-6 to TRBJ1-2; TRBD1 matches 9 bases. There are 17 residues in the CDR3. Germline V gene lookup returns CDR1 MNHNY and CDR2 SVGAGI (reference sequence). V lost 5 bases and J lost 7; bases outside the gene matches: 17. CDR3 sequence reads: CASSPGTGFPLRFGYTF. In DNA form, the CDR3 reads TGTGCCAGCAGTCCCGGGACAGGGTTCCCCCTCCGGTTTGGCTACACCTTC.

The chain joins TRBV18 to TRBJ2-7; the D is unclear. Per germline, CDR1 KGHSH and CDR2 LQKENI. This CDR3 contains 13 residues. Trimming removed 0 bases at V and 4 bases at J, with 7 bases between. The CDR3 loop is CASSPPGLYEQYF. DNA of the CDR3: TGTGCCAGCTCACCACCCGGGTTATACGAGCAGTACTTC.

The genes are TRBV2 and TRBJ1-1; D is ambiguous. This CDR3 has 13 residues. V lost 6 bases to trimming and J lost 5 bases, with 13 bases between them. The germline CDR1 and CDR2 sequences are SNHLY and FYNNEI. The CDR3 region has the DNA TGTGCCAGCAGGGAGCATGGTGGGACTGAAGCTTTCTTT. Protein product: CASREHGGTEAFF. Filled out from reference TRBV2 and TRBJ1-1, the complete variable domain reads EPEVTQTPSHQVTQMGQEVILRCVPISNHLYFYWYRQILGQKVEFLVSFYNNEISEKSEIFDDQFSVERPDGSNFTLKIRSTKLEDSAMYFCASREHGGTEAFFGQGTRLTVV.

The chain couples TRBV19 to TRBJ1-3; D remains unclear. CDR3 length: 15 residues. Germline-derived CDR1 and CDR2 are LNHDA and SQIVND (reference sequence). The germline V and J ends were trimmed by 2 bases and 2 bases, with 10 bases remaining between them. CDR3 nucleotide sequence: TGTGCCAGTAGTATAAGTGGGCTCGCTGGAAACACCATATATTTT. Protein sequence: CASSISGLAGNTIYF.